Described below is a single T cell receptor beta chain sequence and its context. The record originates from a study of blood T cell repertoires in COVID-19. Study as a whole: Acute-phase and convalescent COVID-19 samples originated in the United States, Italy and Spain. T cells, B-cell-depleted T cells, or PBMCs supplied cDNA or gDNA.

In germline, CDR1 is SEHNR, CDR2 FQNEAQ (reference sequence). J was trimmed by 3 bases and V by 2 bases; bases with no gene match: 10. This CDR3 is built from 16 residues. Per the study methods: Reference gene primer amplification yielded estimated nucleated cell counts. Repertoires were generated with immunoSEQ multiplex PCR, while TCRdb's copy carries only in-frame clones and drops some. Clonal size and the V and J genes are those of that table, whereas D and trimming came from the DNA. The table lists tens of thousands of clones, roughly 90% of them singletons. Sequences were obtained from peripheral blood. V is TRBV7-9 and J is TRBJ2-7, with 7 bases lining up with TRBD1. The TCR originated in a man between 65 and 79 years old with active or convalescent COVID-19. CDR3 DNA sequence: TGTGCCAGCAGCTTATATGAGGGGGCGCACCTCTACGAGCAGTACTTC. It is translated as CASSLYEGAHLYEQYF.